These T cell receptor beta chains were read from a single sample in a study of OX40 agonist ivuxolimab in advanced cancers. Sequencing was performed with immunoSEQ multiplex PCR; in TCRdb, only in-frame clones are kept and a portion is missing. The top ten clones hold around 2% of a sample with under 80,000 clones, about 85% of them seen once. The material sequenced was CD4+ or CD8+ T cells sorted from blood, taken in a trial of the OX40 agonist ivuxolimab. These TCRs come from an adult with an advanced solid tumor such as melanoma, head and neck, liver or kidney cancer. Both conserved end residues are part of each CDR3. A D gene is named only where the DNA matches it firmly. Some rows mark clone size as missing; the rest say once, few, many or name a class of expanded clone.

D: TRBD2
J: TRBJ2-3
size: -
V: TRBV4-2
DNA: TGTGCCAGCAGCCAGCCAGGACTAGCGGGGTCCACAGATACGCAGTATTTT
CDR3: CASSQPGLAGSTDTQYF

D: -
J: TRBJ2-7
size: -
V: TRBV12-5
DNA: TGTGCTAGTGGGTTCCGACAGTCCTACGAGCAGTACTTC
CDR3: CASGFRQSYEQYF

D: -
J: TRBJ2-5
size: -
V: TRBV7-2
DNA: TGTGCCAGCAGCTCCTCAGGGGCCCTCCAAGAGACCCAGTACTTC
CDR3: CASSSSGALQETQYF

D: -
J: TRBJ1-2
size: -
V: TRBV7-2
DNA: TGTGCCAGCAGACCGGGACACCCCTATGGCTACACCTTC
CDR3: CASRPGHPYGYTF

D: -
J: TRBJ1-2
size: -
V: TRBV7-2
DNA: TGTGCCAGCAGCTTTCAGACGGGCATCTATGGCTACACCTTC
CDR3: CASSFQTGIYGYTF

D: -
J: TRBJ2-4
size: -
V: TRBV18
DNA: TGTGCCAGCTCTCTTGACTGGGGGGACATTCAGTACTTC
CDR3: CASSLDWGDIQYF

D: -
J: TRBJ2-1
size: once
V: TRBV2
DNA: TGTGCCGCCGGGGAGTACAATGAGCAGTTCTTC
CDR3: CAAGEYNEQFF

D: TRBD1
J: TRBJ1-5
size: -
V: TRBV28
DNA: TGTGCCAGCAGGACCCCGGGACAGAGCAATCAGCCCCAGCATTTT
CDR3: CASRTPGQSNQPQHF

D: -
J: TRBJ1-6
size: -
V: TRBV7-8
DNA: TGTGCCAGCAGCTTTTTTTATAGGGGGGCCAGCTCCTATAATTCACCCCTCCACTTT
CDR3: CASSFFYRGASSYNSPLHF

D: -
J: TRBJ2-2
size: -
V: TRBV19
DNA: TGTGCCAGTAGTAGCTGGCAGGGCGGCACCGGGGAGCTGTTTTTT
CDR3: CASSSWQGGTGELFF

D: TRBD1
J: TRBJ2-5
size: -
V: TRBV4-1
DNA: TGCGCCAGCAGCTTTGACAGGGTAGGGACCCAGTACTTC
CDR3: CASSFDRVGTQYF

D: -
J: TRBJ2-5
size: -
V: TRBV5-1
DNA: TGCGCCAGCAGCTTCGGGAGAGAGACCCAGTACTTC
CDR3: CASSFGRETQYF

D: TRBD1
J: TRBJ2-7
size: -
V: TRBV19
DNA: TGTGCCAGTAGTATCGGACAGGGTTTGTCCTACGAGCAGTACTTC
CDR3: CASSIGQGLSYEQYF

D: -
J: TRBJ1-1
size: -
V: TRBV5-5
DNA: TGTGCCAGCAGTTCGGAGGGTAAAGCTTTCTTT
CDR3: CASSSEGKAFF

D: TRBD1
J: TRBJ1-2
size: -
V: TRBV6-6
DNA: TGTGCCAGCACCCGAGACAGGGTGGATGGCTACACCTTC
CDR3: CASTRDRVDGYTF

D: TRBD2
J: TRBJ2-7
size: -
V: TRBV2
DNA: TGTGCCAGCAGTGCCTCGCACCTAGGGACTAGCAGATCCTACGAGCAGTACTTC
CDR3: CASSASHLGTSRSYEQYF

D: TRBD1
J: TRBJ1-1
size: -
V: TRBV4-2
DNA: TGTGCCAGCAGCCAAGGCAGGGGGCGGACTGAAGCTTTCTTT
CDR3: CASSQGRGRTEAFF

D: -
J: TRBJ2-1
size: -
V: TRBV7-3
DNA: TGTGCCAGCAGCCCCACCCGGGCAGGGTCGAATGAGCAGTTCTTC
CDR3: CASSPTRAGSNEQFF

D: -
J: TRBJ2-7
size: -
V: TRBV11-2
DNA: TGTGCCAGCAGCTTAATGGGCGAGCAGTACTTC
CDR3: CASSLMGEQYF

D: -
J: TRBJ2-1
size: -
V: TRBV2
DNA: TGTGCCAGCAGCCCCGAGCTCTCCTACAATGAGCAGTTCTTC
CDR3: CASSPELSYNEQFF

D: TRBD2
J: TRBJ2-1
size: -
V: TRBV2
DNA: TGTGCCAGCAGTGAAGCGCAATTAGCGGGAGACAATGAGCAGTTCTTC
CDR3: CASSEAQLAGDNEQFF

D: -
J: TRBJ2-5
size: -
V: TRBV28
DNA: TGTGCCAGCAGTTTAGTTGCACGACAGGAGACCCAGTACTTC
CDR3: CASSLVARQETQYF

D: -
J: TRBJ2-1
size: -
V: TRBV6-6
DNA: TGTGCCAGCAGACCCCTTGGACAGAGCTCCTACAATGAGCAGTTCTTC
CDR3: CASRPLGQSSYNEQFF

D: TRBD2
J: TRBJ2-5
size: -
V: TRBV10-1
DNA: TGCGCCAGCAGCCAAGGACTAGCGGGAGGAGGGGAGACCCAGTACTTC
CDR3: CASSQGLAGGGETQYF

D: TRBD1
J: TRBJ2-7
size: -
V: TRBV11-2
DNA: TGTGCCAGCAGCTTAGTTGGAAACAGGGGTTTCGAGCAGTACTTC
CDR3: CASSLVGNRGFEQYF

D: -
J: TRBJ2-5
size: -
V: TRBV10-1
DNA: TGCGCCAGCAGTGACCAAAAGGGCACAGGAAAAGAGACCCAGTACTTC
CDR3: CASSDQKGTGKETQYF